This record concerns one T cell receptor (beta chain) sequence. Its target is not known. TCRdb keeps only in-frame clones here, not all; method: immunoSEQ multiplex PCR. The repertoire holds about 97,000 clones, with approximately 80% as singletons. The data were taken from a study of PD-1 blockade in classical Hodgkin lymphoma. Study-level background: Treatment was intravenous nivolumab, 3 mg/kg every 2 weeks, until progression. Points from the study as a whole: Those achieving complete response showed baseline diversity like newly diagnosed patients.

Germline V CDR1 and CDR2: MDHEN, SYDVKM. V shed 3 bases and J 7 bases; nucleotides not matched to a gene: 4. CDR3 length: 14 amino acids. Each patient relapsed following autologous stem cell transplantation, and prior brentuximab vedotin exposure differed. This chain connects TRBV28 to TRBJ1-5; 9 bases line up with TRBD1. The sequence derives from a human donor with classical Hodgkin lymphoma. Material: peripheral blood mononuclear cells (PBMCs), obtained at baseline. The CDR3 sequence is CASSLTGGRQPQHF. CDR3 DNA: TGTGCCAGCAGTTTGACAGGGGGTCGACAGCCCCAGCATTTT.